This T cell receptor (beta chain) derives from a study of blood T cell repertoires in COVID-19. V lost 3 bases, J lost 6 bases, and 8 bases lay in between. CDR3 length: 13 amino acids. Here immunoSEQ multiplex PCR was the method, and the copy in TCRdb shows in-frame clones only, minus some. The table has roughly 49,000 clones, 65% to 85% seen once. This TCR was sampled from a man aged 35-49 years with acute or convalescent COVID-19. The V gene is TRBV12-3 or TRBV12-4, the J gene TRBJ2-2; D perhaps matches TRBD2 (6 bases). The source material was peripheral blood. This chain's CDR3 is CASSFPGAGELFF. CDR3 bases: TGTGCCAGCAGTTTTCCGGGGGCCGGGGAGCTGTTTTTT.